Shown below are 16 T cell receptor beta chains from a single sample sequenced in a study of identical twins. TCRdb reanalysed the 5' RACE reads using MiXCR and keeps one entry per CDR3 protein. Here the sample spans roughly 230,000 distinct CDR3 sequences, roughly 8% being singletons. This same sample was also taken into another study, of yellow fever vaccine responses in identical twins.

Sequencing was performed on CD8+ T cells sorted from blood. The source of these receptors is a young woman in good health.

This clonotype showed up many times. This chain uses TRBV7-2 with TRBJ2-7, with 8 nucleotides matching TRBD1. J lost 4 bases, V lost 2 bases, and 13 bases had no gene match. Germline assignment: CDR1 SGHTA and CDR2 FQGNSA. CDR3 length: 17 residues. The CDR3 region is CASSLRLGGQGIYEQYF. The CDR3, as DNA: TGTGCCAGCAGCTTACGATTAGGAGGACAGGGTATTTACGAGCAGTACTTC.

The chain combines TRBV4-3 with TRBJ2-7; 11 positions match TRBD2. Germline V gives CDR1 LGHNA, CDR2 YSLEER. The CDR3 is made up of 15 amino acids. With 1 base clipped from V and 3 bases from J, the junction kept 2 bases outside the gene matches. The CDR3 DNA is TGCGCCAGCAGCCAAGGACTAGCGGGACTCTACGAGCAGTACTTC. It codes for CASSQGLAGLYEQYF.

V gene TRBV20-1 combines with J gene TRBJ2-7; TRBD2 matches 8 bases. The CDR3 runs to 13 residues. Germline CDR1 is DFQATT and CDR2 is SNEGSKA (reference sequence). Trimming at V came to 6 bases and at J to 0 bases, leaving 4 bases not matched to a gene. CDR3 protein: CSAHSGSSYEQYF. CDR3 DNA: TGCAGTGCCCACAGCGGGAGCTCCTACGAGCAGTACTTC.

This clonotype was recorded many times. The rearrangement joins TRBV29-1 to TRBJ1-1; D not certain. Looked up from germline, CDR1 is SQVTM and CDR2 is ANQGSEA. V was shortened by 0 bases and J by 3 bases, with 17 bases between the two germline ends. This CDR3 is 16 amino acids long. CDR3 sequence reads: CSVEEEVLGEYTEAFF. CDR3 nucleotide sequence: TGCAGCGTTGAAGAAGAGGTTCTGGGAGAGTACACTGAAGCTTTCTTT.

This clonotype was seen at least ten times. The CDR3, as DNA: TGTGCCAGCAGCTTGCTGGGACTAGCGGGTAGCACAGATACGCAGTATTTT. Its translation: CASSLLGLAGSTDTQYF. The J gene is TRBJ2-3, the V gene TRBV7-9; 12 nucleotides match TRBD2. Trimming removed 3 bases from V and 0 bases from J; junction bases left unmatched: 4. CDR1 is SEHNR, CDR2 FQNEAQ, per germline (reference sequence). The CDR3 spans 17 residues.

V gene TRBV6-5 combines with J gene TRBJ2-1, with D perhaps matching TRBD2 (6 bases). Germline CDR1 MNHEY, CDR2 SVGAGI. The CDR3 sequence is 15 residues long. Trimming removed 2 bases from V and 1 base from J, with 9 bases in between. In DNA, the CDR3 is TGTGCCAGCAGTTACGGGGGGATATCCTACAATGAGCAGTTCTTC. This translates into CASSYGGISYNEQFF.

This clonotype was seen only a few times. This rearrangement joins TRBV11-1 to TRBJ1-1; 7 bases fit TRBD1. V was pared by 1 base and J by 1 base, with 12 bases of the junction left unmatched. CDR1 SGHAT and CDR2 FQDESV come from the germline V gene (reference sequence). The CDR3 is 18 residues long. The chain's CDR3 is CASSLGAVAGGQNTEAFF. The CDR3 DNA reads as TGTGCCAGCAGCTTAGGGGCGGTTGCAGGGGGGCAGAACACTGAAGCTTTCTTT.

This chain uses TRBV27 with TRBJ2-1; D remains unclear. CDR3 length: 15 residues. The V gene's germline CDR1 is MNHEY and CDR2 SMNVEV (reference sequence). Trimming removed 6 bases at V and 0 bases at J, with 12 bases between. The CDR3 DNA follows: TGTGCCAGCAGCATTCTGCTTAGCTCCTACAATGAGCAGTTCTTC. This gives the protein CASSILLSSYNEQFF.

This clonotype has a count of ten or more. CDR3 sequence (DNA): TGTGCCAGTCGGGACTTTGCGGGGGAGCAGTACTTC. Translating it yields CASRDFAGEQYF. This chain joins TRBV6-2 or TRBV6-3 and TRBJ2-7, with a possible D match to TRBD2 (6 bases). V shed 9 bases and J shed 7 bases, with 16 bases lying between them. Looked up from germline, CDR1 is MNHEY and CDR2 is SVGEGT. The CDR3 is 12 residues long.

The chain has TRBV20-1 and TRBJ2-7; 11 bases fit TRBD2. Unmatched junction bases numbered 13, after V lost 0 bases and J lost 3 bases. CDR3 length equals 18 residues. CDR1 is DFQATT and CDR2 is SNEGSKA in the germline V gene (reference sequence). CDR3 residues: CSARDLGTSGPKYYEQYF. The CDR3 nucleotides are TGCAGTGCTAGAGATCTCGGGACTAGCGGCCCTAAATACTACGAGCAGTACTTC.

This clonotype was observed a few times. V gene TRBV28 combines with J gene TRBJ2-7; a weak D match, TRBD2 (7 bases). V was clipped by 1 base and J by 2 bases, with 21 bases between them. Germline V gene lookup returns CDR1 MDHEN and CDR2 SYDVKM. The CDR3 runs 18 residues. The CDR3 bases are TGTGCCAGCAGTTTATTGGGAGGGGACACCACCCCCCCCTACGAGCAGTACTTC. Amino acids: CASSLLGGDTTPPYEQYF. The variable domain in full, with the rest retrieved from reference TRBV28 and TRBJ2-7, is DVKVTQSSRYLVKRTGEKVFLECVQDMDHENMFWYRQDPGLGLRLIYFSYDVKMKEKGDIPEGYSVSREKKERFSLILESASTNQTSMYLCASSLLGGDTTPPYEQYFGPGTRLTVT.

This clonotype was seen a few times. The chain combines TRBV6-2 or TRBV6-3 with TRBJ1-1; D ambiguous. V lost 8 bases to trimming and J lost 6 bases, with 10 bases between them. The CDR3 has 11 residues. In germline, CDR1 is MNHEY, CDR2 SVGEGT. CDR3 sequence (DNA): TGTGCCAGCGGCTGGGCCCCTGAAGCTTTCTTT. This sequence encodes CASGWAPEAFF.

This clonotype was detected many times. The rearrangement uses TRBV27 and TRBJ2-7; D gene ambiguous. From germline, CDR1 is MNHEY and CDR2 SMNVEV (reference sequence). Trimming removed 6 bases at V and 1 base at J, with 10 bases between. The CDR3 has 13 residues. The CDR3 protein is CASSRSTSYEQYF. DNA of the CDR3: TGTGCCAGCAGCAGGTCGACTTCCTACGAGCAGTACTTC.

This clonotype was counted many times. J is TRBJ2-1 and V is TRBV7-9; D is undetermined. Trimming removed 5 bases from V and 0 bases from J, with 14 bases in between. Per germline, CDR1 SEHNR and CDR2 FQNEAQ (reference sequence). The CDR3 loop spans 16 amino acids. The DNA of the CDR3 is TGTGCCAGCAGCGGCCCGGCAGGCCCCTCCTACAATGAGCAGTTCTTC. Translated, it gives CASSGPAGPSYNEQFF.

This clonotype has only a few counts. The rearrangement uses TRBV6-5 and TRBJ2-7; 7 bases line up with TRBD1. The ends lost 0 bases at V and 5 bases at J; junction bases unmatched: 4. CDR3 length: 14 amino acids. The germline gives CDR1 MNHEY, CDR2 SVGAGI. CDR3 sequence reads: CASSYSYQGDEQYF. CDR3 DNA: TGTGCCAGCAGTTACTCGTATCAGGGGGACGAGCAGTACTTC.

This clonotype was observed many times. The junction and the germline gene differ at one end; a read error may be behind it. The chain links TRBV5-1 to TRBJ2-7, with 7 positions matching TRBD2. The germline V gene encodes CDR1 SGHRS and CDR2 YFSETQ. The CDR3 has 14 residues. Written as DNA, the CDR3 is TGTGCCAGCAGCTTAGGTGCGGGAGTCTACGAGCAGTACTTC. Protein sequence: CASSLGAGVYEQYF.